The entry below describes one TCR beta chain. V trimming: 6 bases; J trimming: 2 bases; junction bases outside the gene matches: 9. The CDR3 is 15 amino acids. MiXCR, run by TCRdb on the RT-PCR reads, gives a single entry per CDR3 protein. The sample has about 680,000 distinct CDR3 sequences, approximately 15% seen once; the top ten hold 3% to 4.5%. The clonotype was recovered from a female donor in good health, serving as a healthy control. The gene calls are TRBV12-3 or TRBV12-4 and TRBJ2-7, with 8 nucleotides matching TRBD1. The source material was memory CD4+ T cells from blood. Here the CDR3 reads CASSPSDRVTYEQYF. The CDR3 nucleotides read TGTGCCAGCAGCCCCTCGGACAGGGTGACCTACGAGCAGTACTTC.